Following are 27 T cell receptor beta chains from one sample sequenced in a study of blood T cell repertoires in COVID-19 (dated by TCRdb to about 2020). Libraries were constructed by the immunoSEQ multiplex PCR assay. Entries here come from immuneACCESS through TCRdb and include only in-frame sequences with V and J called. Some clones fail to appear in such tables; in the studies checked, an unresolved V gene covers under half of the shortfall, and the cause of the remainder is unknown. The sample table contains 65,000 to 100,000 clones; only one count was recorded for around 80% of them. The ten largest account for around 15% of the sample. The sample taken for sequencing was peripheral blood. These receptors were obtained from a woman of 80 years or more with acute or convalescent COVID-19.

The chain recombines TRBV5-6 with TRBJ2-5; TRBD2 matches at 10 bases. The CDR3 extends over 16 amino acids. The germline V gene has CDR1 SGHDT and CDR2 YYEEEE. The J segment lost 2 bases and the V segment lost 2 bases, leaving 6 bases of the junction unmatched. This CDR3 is CASSFFSGGAQETQYF. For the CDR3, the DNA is TGTGCCAGCAGCTTCTTCAGCGGGGGGGCTCAAGAGACCCAGTACTTC.

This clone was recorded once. CDR3 DNA sequence: TGTGCCAGCACCCCGGGGGTCGGGAGGTCTGAAGCTTTCTTT. Amino acid sequence: CASTPGVGRSEAFF. The chain carries TRBV6-5 and TRBJ1-1; D is possibly TRBD1 (5 bases). The germline CDR1 and CDR2 sequences are MNHEY and SVGAGI. This CDR3 has 14 residues. V shed 7 bases and J shed 6 bases, with 18 bases lying between them.

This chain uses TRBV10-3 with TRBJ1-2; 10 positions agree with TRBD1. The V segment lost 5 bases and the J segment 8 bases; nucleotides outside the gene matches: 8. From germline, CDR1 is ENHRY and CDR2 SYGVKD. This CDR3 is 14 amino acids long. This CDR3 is CAISRDRGQDGYTF. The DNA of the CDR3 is TGTGCCATCAGTCGCGACAGGGGGCAGGACGGCTACACCTTC.

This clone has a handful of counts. The CDR3 DNA sequence: TGTGCCAGCAGCCCTTTGACAGGGCCCTACAATGAGCAGTTCTTC. Translating gives CASSPLTGPYNEQFF. This chain connects TRBV3-1 (or the pseudogene TRBV3-2) to TRBJ2-1, with 7 bases identical to TRBD1. Losses at the gene ends were 4 bases for V and 2 bases for J; bases not matched to a gene: 5. Looked up from germline, CDR1 is LGHDT and CDR2 is YNNKEL (reference sequence). The CDR3 loop spans 15 amino acids.

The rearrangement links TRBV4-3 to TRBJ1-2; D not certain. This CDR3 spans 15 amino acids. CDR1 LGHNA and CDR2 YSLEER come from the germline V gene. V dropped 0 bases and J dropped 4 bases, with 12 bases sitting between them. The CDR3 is CASSQDIARSYGYTF. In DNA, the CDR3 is TGCGCCAGCAGCCAAGATATTGCCAGATCCTATGGCTACACCTTC.

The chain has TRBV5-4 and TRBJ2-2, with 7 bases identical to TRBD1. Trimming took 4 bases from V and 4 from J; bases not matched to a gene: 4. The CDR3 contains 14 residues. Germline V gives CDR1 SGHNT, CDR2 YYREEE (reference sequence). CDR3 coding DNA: TGTGCCAGCAGCCGGGACAGATCCACCGGGGAGCTGTTTTTT. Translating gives CASSRDRSTGELFF.

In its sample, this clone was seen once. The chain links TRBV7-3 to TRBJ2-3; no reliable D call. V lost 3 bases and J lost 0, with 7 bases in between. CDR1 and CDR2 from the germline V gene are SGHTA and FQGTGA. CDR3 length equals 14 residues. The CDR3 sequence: CASSFYSSTDTQYF. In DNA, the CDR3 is TGTGCCAGCAGCTTCTATTCTAGCACAGATACGCAGTATTTT.

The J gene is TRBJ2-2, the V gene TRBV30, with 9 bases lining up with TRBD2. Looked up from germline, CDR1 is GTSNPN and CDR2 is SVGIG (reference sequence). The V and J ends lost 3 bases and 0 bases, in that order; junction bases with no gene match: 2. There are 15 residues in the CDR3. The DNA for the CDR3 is TGTGCCTGGAGGGTAGCGGGGGCGAACACCGGGGAGCTGTTTTTT. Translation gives CAWRVAGANTGELFF.

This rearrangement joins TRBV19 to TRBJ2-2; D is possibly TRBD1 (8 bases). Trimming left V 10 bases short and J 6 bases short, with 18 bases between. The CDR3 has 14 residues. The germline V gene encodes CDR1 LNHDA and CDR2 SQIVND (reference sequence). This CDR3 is CATSPQGGPGELFF. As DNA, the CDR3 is TGTGCCACCAGTCCACAGGGGGGGCCCGGGGAGCTGTTTTTT. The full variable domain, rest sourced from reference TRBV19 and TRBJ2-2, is DGGITQSPKYLFRKEGQNVTLSCEQNLNHDAMYWYRQDPGQGLRLIYYSQIVNDFQKGDIAEGYSVSREKKESFPLTVTSAQKNPTAFYLCATSPQGGPGELFFGEGSRLTVL.

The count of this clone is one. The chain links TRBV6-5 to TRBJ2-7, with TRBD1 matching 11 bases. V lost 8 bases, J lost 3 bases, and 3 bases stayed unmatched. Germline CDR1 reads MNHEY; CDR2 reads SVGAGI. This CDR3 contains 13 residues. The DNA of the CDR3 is TGTGCCAGCGAGGGGACAGGGGGCTACGAGCAGTACTTC. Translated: CASEGTGGYEQYF.

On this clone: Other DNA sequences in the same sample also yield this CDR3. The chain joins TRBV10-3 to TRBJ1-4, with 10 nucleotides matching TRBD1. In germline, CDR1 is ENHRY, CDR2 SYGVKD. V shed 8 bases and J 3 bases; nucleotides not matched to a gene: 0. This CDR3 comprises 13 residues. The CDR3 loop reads CAIGTGANEKLFF. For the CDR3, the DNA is TGTGCCATCGGGACAGGGGCTAATGAAAAACTGTTTTTT.

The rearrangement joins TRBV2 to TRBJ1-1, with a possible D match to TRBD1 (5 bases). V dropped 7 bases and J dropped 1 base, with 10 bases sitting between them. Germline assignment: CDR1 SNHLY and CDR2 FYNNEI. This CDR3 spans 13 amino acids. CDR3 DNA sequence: TGTGCCAGCAAACGGCAGGGGAACACTGAAGCTTTCTTT. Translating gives CASKRQGNTEAFF.

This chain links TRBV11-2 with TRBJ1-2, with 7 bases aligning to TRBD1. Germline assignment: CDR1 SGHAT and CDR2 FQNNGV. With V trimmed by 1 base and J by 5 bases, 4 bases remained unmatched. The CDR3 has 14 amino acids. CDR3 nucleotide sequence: TGTGCCAGCAGCTTAGGTCCAGGGGGGTATGGCTACACCTTC. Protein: CASSLGPGGYGYTF.

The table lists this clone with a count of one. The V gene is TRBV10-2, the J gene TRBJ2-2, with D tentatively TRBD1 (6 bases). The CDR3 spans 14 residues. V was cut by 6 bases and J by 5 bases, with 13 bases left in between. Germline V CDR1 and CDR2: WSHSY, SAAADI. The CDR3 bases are TGCGCCAGCAGGATACAGGGCGAGACCGGGGAGCTGTTTTTT. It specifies CASRIQGETGELFF.

CDR3 protein: CASRVDRSSYNSPLHF. DNA for the CDR3: TGCGCCAGCAGGGTGGACAGGAGCTCCTATAATTCACCCCTCCACTTT. This chain links TRBV4-1 with TRBJ1-6; 7 nucleotides agree with TRBD1. V lost 6 bases to trimming and J lost 0 bases; unmatched junction nucleotides: 5. Germline V gene sequence: CDR1 MGHRA, CDR2 YSYEKL. The CDR3 spans 16 residues.

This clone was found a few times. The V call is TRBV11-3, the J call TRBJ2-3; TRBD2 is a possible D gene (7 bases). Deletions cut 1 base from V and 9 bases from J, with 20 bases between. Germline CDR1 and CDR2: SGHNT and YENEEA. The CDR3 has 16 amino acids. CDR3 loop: CASSLASGGGLQTQYF. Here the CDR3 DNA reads TGTGCCAGCAGCTTAGCAAGCGGCGGGGGCCTACAAACGCAGTATTTT. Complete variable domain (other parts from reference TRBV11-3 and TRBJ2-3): EAGVVQSPRYKIIEKKQPVAFWCNPISGHNTLYWYLQNLGQGPELLIRYENEEAVDDSQLPKDRFSAERLKGVDSTLKIQPAELGDSAVYLCASSLASGGGLQTQYFGPGTRLTVL.

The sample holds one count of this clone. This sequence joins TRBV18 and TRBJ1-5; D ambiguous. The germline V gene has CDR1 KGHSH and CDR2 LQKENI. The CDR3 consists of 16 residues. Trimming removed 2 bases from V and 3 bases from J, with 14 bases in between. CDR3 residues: CASSPDLDGDNQPQHF. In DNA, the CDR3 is TGTGCCAGCTCACCAGATCTCGACGGGGACAATCAGCCCCAGCATTTT. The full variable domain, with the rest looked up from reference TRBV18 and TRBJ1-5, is NAGVMQNPRHLVRRRGQEARLRCSPMKGHSHVYWYRQLPEEGLKFMVYLQKENIIDESGMPKERFSAEFPKEGPSILRIQQVVRGDSAAYFCASSPDLDGDNQPQHFGDGTRLSIL.

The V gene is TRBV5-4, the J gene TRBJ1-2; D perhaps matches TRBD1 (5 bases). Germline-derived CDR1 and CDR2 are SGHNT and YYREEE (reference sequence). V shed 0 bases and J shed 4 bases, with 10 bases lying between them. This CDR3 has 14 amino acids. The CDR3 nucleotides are TGTGCCAGCAGCTTGGGTCCGACAGTCTATGGCTACACCTTC. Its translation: CASSLGPTVYGYTF.

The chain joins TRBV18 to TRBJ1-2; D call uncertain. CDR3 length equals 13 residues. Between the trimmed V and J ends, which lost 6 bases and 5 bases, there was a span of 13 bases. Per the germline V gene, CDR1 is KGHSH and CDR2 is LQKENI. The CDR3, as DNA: TGTGCCAGCTCGACGGGGTCTTATTATGGCTACACCTTC. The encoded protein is CASSTGSYYGYTF. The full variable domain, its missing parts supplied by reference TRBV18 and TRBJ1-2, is NAGVMQNPRHLVRRRGQEARLRCSPMKGHSHVYWYRQLPEEGLKFMVYLQKENIIDESGMPKERFSAEFPKEGPSILRIQQVVRGDSAAYFCASSTGSYYGYTFGSGTRLTVV.

CDR3 DNA: TGTGCCAGCAGCTTGGGGTCAGTAACGAACACCGGGGAGCTGTTTTTT. Translating gives CASSLGSVTNTGELFF. The chain couples TRBV5-6 to TRBJ2-2, with D unclear. The V end was cut by 0 bases, the J end by 0 bases, with 9 bases between. Germline V CDR1 and CDR2: SGHDT, YYEEEE. The CDR3 runs to 16 residues.

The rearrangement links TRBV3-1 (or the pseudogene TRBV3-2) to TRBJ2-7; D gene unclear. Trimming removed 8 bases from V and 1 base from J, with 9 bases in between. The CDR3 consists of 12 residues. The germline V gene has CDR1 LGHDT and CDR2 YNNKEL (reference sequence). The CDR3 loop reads CASGGQSYEQYF. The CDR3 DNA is TGTGCCAGCGGCGGCCAGTCCTACGAGCAGTACTTC.

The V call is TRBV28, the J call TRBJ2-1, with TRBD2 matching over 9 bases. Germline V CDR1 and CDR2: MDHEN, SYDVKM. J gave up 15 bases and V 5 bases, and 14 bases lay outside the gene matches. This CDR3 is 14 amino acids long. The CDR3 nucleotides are TGTGCCAGCAGTCCCCCCGGGATAGCGGGGGAGGTGTTCTTC. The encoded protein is CASSPPGIAGEVFF. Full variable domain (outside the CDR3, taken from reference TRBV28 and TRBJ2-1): DVKVTQSSRYLVKRTGEKVFLECVQDMDHENMFWYRQDPGLGLRLIYFSYDVKMKEKGDIPEGYSVSREKKERFSLILESASTNQTSMYLCASSPPGIAGEVFFGPGTRLTVL.

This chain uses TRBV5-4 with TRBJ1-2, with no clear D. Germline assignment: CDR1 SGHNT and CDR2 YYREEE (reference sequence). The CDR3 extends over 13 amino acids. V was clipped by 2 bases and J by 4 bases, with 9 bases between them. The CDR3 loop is CASSLRTVYGYTF. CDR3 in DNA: TGTGCCAGCAGCTTAAGAACAGTCTATGGCTACACCTTC.

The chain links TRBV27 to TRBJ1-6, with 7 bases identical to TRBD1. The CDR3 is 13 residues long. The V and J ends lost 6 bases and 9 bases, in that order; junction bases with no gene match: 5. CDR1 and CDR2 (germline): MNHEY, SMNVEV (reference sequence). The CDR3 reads CASREGQSSPLHF. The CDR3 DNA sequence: TGTGCCAGCAGAGAGGGACAGAGTTCACCCCTCCACTTT.

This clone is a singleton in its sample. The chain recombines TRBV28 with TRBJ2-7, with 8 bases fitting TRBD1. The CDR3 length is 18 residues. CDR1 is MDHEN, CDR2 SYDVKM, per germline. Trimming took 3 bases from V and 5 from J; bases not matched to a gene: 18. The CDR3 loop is CASSFPPPDRGGRHEQYF. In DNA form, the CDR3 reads TGTGCCAGCAGTTTTCCGCCTCCAGACAGGGGCGGCCGCCACGAGCAGTACTTC.

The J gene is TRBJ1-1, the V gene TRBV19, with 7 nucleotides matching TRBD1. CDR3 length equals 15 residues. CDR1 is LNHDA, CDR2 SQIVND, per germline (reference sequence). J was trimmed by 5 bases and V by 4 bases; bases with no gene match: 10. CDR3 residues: CASSTARGRGTEAFF. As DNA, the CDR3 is TGTGCCAGTAGTACAGCTAGGGGGCGAGGTACTGAAGCTTTCTTT.

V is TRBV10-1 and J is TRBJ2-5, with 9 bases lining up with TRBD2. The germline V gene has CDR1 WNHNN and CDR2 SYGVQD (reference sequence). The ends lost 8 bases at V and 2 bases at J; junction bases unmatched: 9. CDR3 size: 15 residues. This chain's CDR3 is CASAPGLAVQETQYF. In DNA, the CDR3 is TGCGCCAGCGCCCCGGGACTAGCAGTACAAGAGACCCAGTACTTC.